The 15 T cell receptor beta chains given below trace back to one sample, sequenced in a study of shared clonotypes between healthy human individuals. As defined, naive CD8 cells were CD45RO-negative and positively selected for CCR7, with terminally differentiated effector memory CD45RA+ cells excluded. TCRdb's copy holds only in-frame clones and misses some; the assay was immunoSEQ multiplex PCR. The repertoire holds roughly 650,000 clones, with 95% to 97% as singletons. Material for sequencing was naive CD8+ T cells sorted from blood. The receptors here all came from a woman under 40 in good health.

The chain carries TRBV6-1 and TRBJ2-2, with unresolved D. CDR3 length: 18 amino acids. CDR1 and CDR2 (germline): MNHNS, SASEGT. Trimming took 3 bases from V and 4 from J, leaving 21 bases between them. In nucleotides, the CDR3 is TGTGCCAGCAGTGACCTAAACCTCTTGTTATGGAGCACCGGGGAGCTGTTTTTT. Residues: CASSDLNLLLWSTGELFF.

CDR3 coding DNA: TGTGCCAGCAGTTTACGGGGAGACCAGCCCCAGCATTTT. This sequence encodes CASSLRGDQPQHF. The J gene is TRBJ1-5, the V gene TRBV28, with no clear D. Between the trimmed V and J ends, which lost 2 bases and 7 bases, there was a span of 9 bases. This CDR3 contains 13 residues. The V gene's germline CDR1 is MDHEN and CDR2 SYDVKM.

The chain employs TRBV25-1 and TRBJ2-1, with 9 bases identical to TRBD1. Germline V gene lookup returns CDR1 MGHDK and CDR2 SYGVNS. CDR3 length: 15 residues. Trimming took 8 bases from V and 8 from J; bases not matched to a gene: 13. CDR3 region: CASATPRQGVYEQFF. The CDR3 DNA sequence: TGTGCCAGCGCCACCCCACGACAGGGGGTCTATGAGCAGTTCTTC.

The CDR3 reads CASSLGLRGIRDNYNEQFF. The CDR3 DNA is TGTGCCAGCAGCTTAGGACTTAGGGGCATCCGGGATAATTACAATGAGCAGTTCTTC. The chain is built from TRBV7-2 and TRBJ2-1, with D perhaps being TRBD1 or TRBD2 (5 bases each). The V end was cut by 1 base, the J end by 4 bases, with 23 bases between. This CDR3 has 19 amino acids. Germline V gene lookup returns CDR1 SGHTA and CDR2 FQGNSA.

V is TRBV15 and J is TRBJ2-1, with TRBD2 matching 7 bases. The trim removed 6 bases at V and 5 bases at J, leaving 10 bases unmatched. The V gene's germline CDR1 is LNHNV and CDR2 YYDKDF (reference sequence). The CDR3 runs 15 residues. The CDR3 spells CATSKRRGGNNEQFF. In nucleotides, the CDR3 is TGTGCCACCAGTAAACGTAGGGGAGGGAACAATGAGCAGTTCTTC.

Remarks on this clone: Other nucleotide sequences from this sample produce the same CDR3. The rearrangement joins TRBV19 to TRBJ1-5, with TRBD1 as a possible D gene (5 bases). Trimming cost V 3 bases and J 1 base, with 10 bases left between them. The CDR3 contains 15 residues. Germline loops: CDR1 LNHDA, CDR2 SQIVND (reference sequence). This chain's CDR3 is CASSIWGTSNQPQHF. CDR3 in DNA: TGTGCCAGTAGTATTTGGGGGACGAGCAATCAGCCCCAGCATTTT.

In its sample, this clone was seen once. The rearrangement uses TRBV7-9 and TRBJ1-2; D is unresolved. CDR1 and CDR2 (germline): SEHNR, FQNEAQ (reference sequence). Trimming left V 2 bases short and J 6 bases short, with 7 bases between. The CDR3 loop spans 12 amino acids. CDR3 bases: TGTGCCAGCAGCTTAATGGGAGATGGCTACACCTTC. Its protein is CASSLMGDGYTF.

This chain links TRBV27 with TRBJ2-5; possibly TRBD1 for D (5 bases). The CDR3 length is 16 residues. CDR1 is MNHEY, CDR2 SMNVEV, per germline (reference sequence). Trimming took 5 bases from V and 5 from J, leaving 21 bases between them. DNA of the CDR3: TGTGCCAGCAGTCCCTCCCTGCCAGGGATGAGGGAGACCCAGTACTTC. Its protein product is CASSPSLPGMRETQYF.

About this clone: Other DNA variants within this sample encode the same CDR3. This chain uses TRBV6-1 with TRBJ2-3; perhaps TRBD1 as D (6 bases). There are 14 residues in the CDR3. V lost 1 base and J lost 3, with 8 bases in between. The germline gives CDR1 MNHNS, CDR2 SASEGT. Written as DNA, the CDR3 is TGTGCCAGCAGTGAAGGGCAGGGGACAGATACGCAGTATTTT. Protein product: CASSEGQGTDTQYF.

This rearrangement joins TRBV7-9 to TRBJ2-3; D ambiguous. V dropped 7 bases and J dropped 3 bases, with 14 bases sitting between them. The CDR3 loop spans 14 amino acids. Germline CDR1 reads SEHNR; CDR2 reads FQNEAQ (reference sequence). As DNA, the CDR3 is TGTGCCAGCATACCCTCGGGTCGAACAGATACGCAGTATTTT. It codes for CASIPSGRTDTQYF.

The chain links TRBV7-2 to TRBJ2-1; 9 bases align to TRBD2. CDR1 SGHTA and CDR2 FQGNSA come from the germline V gene. The trim removed 2 bases at V and 5 bases at J, leaving 7 bases unmatched. The CDR3 consists of 16 residues. For the CDR3, the DNA is TGTGCCAGCAGCTTAATAGCGGGAGCGTTAGACAATGAGCAGTTCTTC. Translating gives CASSLIAGALDNEQFF.

Written as DNA, the CDR3 is TGTGCCAGCAGTCCAAGGGGGGCCAACGTCCTGACTTTC. This codes for CASSPRGANVLTF. The rearrangement joins TRBV27 to TRBJ2-6; D call uncertain. The CDR3 sequence is 13 residues long. CDR1 is MNHEY and CDR2 is SMNVEV in the germline V gene (reference sequence). The V end was cut by 5 bases, the J end by 4 bases, with 6 bases between. The complete variable domain, with remaining parts taken from reference TRBV27 and TRBJ2-6, reads EAQVTQNPRYLITVTGKKLTVTCSQNMNHEYMSWYRQDPGLGLRQIYYSMNVEVTDKGDVPEGYKVSRKEKRNFPLILESPSPNQTSLYFCASSPRGANVLTFGAGSRLTVL.

As concerns this clone: Other nucleotide sequences in the sample specify the same CDR3. The rearrangement links TRBV5-1 to TRBJ2-2; D is ambiguous. The germline V gene encodes CDR1 SGHRS and CDR2 YFSETQ. This CDR3 is 12 amino acids long. Trimming left V 0 bases short and J 3 bases short, with 0 bases between. The chain's CDR3 is CASSLDTGELFF. Written as DNA, the CDR3 is TGCGCCAGCAGCTTGGACACCGGGGAGCTGTTTTTT.

CDR3 amino acids: CASSLGGAGSYEQYF. Here the CDR3 DNA reads TGTGCCAGCAGCTTAGGGGGGGCTGGCTCCTACGAGCAGTACTTC. The gene calls are TRBV7-6 and TRBJ2-7; D assignment may be TRBD1 or TRBD2 (6 bases each). Germline CDR1 SGHVS, CDR2 FNYEAQ. V lost 1 base, J lost 0 bases, and 10 bases lay in between. The CDR3 runs to 15 residues.

The chain couples TRBV27 to TRBJ2-7; 7 nucleotides match TRBD1. This CDR3 region has 14 residues. CDR1 is MNHEY, CDR2 SMNVEV, per germline (reference sequence). J was trimmed by 2 bases and V by 5 bases; bases with no gene match: 6. The CDR3 DNA sequence: TGTGCCAGCAGTCCGGACAGGCCTCCCTACGAGCAGTACTTC. Translation: CASSPDRPPYEQYF.